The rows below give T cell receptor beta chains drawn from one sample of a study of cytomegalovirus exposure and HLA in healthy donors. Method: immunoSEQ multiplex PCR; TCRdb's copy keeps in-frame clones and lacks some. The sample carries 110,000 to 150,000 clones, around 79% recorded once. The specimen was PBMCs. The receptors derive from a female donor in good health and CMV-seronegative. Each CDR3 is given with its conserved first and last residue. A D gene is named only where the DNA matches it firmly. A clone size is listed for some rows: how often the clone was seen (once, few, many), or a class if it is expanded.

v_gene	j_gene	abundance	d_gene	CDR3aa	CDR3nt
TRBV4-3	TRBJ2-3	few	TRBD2	CASSQDGSGRAEDTQYF	TGCGCCAGCAGCCAAGATGGAAGCGGGAGGGCCGAAGATACGCAGTATTTT
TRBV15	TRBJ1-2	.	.	CATSRDLEVGYTF	TGTGCCACCAGCAGAGATCTTGAGGTTGGCTACACCTTC
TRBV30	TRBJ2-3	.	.	CAWNWGPEADTQYF	TGTGCCTGGAATTGGGGCCCAGAGGCAGATACGCAGTATTTT
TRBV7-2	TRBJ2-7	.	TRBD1	CASRPGTGGYEQYF	TGTGCCAGCAGGCCCGGGACAGGGGGCTACGAGCAGTACTTC
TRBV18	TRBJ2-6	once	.	CASSPGAGANVLTF	TGTGCCAGCTCACCCGGGGCTGGGGCCAACGTCCTGACTTTC
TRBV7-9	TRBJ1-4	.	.	CTIEAGAEEKLFF	TGTACCATCGAGGCGGGGGCGGAAGAAAAACTGTTTTTT
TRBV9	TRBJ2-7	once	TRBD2	CASSVPSGRPYEQYF	TGTGCCAGCAGCGTCCCTAGCGGGAGACCCTACGAGCAGTACTTC
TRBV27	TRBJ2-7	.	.	CASSLDREQYF	TGTGCCAGCAGTTTAGACAGGGAGCAGTACTTC
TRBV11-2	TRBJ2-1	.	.	CASAFIEPWNEQFF	TGTGCCAGCGCCTTCATAGAGCCGTGGAATGAGCAGTTCTTC
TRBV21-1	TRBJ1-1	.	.	CASSIRVGQDQNTEAFF	TGTGCCAGCAGCATAAGAGTAGGACAGGACCAGAACACTGAAGCTTTCTTT
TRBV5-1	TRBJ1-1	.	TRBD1	CASSLADRGQGAFF	TGCGCCAGCAGCTTGGCCGACAGGGGGCAAGGAGCTTTCTTT
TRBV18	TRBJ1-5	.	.	CASSPQGGGQPQHF	TGTGCCAGCTCACCTCAGGGAGGCGGTCAGCCCCAGCATTTT
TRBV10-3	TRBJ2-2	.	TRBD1	CAISGPGQGNTGELFF	TGTGCCATCAGCGGACCGGGACAGGGAAACACCGGGGAGCTGTTTTTT
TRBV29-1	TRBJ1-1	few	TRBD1	CSVVWTGEGTEAFF	TGCAGCGTTGTATGGACAGGGGAAGGCACTGAAGCTTTCTTT
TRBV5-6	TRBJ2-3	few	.	CASSFREEDTQYF	TGTGCCAGCAGCTTCAGGGAGGAGGATACGCAGTATTTT
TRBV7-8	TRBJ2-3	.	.	CASSLSQRLGRRGTDTQYF	TGTGCCAGCAGCTTAAGTCAGCGCTTGGGACGTCGGGGGACAGATACGCAGTATTTT